The present T cell receptor beta chain was sequenced within a study of cytomegalovirus exposure and HLA in healthy donors. This clone was recorded only once. The PCR made use of 60 Vbeta and 13 Jbeta primers. The assay was immunoSEQ multiplex PCR, and TCRdb's table has in-frame clones only and misses some. The data hold about 160,000 clones, with about 81% observed a single time. Specimen: PBMCs. This receptor was obtained from a young woman in good health and CMV-seronegative.

DNA for the CDR3: TGTGCAAGTCGCTTAGGACTAGCGTACTCCTACGAGCAGTACTTC. Protein: CASRLGLAYSYEQYF. The chain employs TRBV12-2 and TRBJ2-7; the table names TRBD2, a call not compared with the DNA. TRBV12-2 is termed a pseudogene. CDR3 length equals 15 residues.